The 23 T cell receptor beta chains presented below share a single source sample, sequenced in a study of T cells in tuberculosis. Generated by immunoSEQ multiplex PCR, the TCRdb table keeps only in-frame clones and is missing some. Of tens of thousands of clones in the sample, approximately 94% are singletons; the top ten hold about 8%. The sample comprised PBMCs. Every receptor here comes from a donor aged 10-29 years with latent tuberculosis or without tuberculosis infection.

The rearrangement links TRBV15 to TRBJ1-5, with 7 bases identical to TRBD1. V shed 0 bases and J 3 bases; nucleotides not matched to a gene: 5. The CDR3 spans 16 residues. The germline gives CDR1 LNHNV, CDR2 YYDKDF (reference sequence). The CDR3 sequence is CATSRDSDRDNQPQHF. The CDR3 nucleotides read TGTGCCACCAGCAGAGACAGCGACAGGGACAATCAGCCCCAGCATTTT.

The rearrangement joins TRBV1 to TRBJ2-2; whether TRBD1, the table's D call, matches the DNA was not checked. TRBV1 is annotated as a pseudogene. The CDR3 covers 13 residues. CDR3 region: CTSSPTGTGELFF. In DNA form, the CDR3 reads TGCACCAGCAGCCCGACAGGGACCGGGGAGCTGTTTTTT.

The chain uses TRBV10-3 and TRBJ2-3; D possibly corresponds to TRBD1 (6 bases). Germline V gives CDR1 ENHRY, CDR2 SYGVKD. The V and J ends lost 4 bases and 1 base respectively, with 9 bases between them. This CDR3 contains 14 residues. The CDR3 nucleotides read TGTGCCATCAGTGGACAGGCAGGCACAGATACGCAGTATTTT. It is translated as CAISGQAGTDTQYF.

The CDR3 DNA sequence: TGTGCCAGCAGCCAATGGAAGACAGGTACGATTGAAGCTTTCTTT. Translation gives CASSQWKTGTIEAFF. This chain connects TRBV16 to TRBJ1-1, with D perhaps TRBD1 (6 bases). This CDR3 spans 15 amino acids. The germline V gene encodes CDR1 KGHSY and CDR2 FQNENV. V dropped 1 base and J dropped 7 bases, with 16 bases sitting between them.

The V and J genes are TRBV9 and TRBJ2-7, with 9 bases aligning to TRBD2. CDR3 size: 14 residues. J gave up 7 bases and V 4 bases, and 9 bases lay outside the gene matches. Germline CDR1 and CDR2: SGDLS and YYNGEE. CDR3 protein: CASSPGSGSYEQYF. CDR3 coding DNA: TGTGCCAGCAGCCCAGGTAGCGGGAGCTATGAGCAGTACTTC. Full variable domain (rest looked up from reference TRBV9 and TRBJ2-7): DSGVTQTPKHLITATGQRVTLRCSPRSGDLSVYWYQQSLDQGLQFLIQYYNGEERAKGNILERFSAQQFPDLHSELNLSSLELGDSALYFCASSPGSGSYEQYFGPGTRLTVT.

This chain connects TRBV7-9 to TRBJ2-2; D not certain. V gave up 5 bases and J gave up 5 bases, with 9 bases separating them. CDR3 length: 13 amino acids. CDR1 is SEHNR and CDR2 is FQNEAQ in the germline V gene (reference sequence). The CDR3 DNA reads TGTGCCAGCAGCCCCCTGCGAACCGGGGAGCTGTTTTTT. Amino acid sequence: CASSPLRTGELFF.

This clone was seen only once. This chain links TRBV7-2 with TRBJ2-3; D not resolved. The CDR3 has 12 amino acids. V gave up 2 bases and J gave up 6 bases, with 6 bases separating them. CDR1 and CDR2 (germline): SGHTA, FQGNSA. The CDR3 region is CASSLSPDTQYF. For the CDR3, the DNA is TGTGCCAGCAGCTTATCTCCCGATACGCAGTATTTT. Combining the CDR3 with reference TRBV7-2 and TRBJ2-3 gives the whole variable domain GAGVSQSPSNKVTEKGKDVELRCDPISGHTALYWYRQSLGQGLEFLIYFQGNSAPDKSGLPSDRFSAERTGGSVSTLTIQRTQQEDSAVYLCASSLSPDTQYFGPGTRLTVL.

J is TRBJ2-3 and V is TRBV9, with D unresolved. CDR3 size: 13 residues. CDR1 is SGDLS and CDR2 is YYNGEE in the germline V gene. V dropped 4 bases and J dropped 4 bases, with 10 bases sitting between them. The CDR3 sequence: CASSPGSADTQYF. CDR3 sequence (DNA): TGTGCCAGCAGCCCAGGTTCCGCAGATACGCAGTATTTT.

V is TRBV4-2 and J is TRBJ1-2; the match to TRBD1 covers 9 bases. Per the germline V gene, CDR1 is LGHNA and CDR2 is YNFKEQ. The CDR3 is made up of 15 amino acids. V dropped 3 bases and J dropped 6; count of bases not matched to a gene: 8. CDR3 residues: CASSQGDRVHDGYTF. CDR3 bases: TGTGCCAGCAGCCAGGGGGACAGGGTCCACGATGGCTACACCTTC.

The CDR3 loop is CASRGTGNYGYTF. As DNA, the CDR3 is TGTGCCAGCAGGGGAACAGGGAACTATGGCTACACCTTC. This chain links TRBV28 with TRBJ1-2; tentatively, D is TRBD1 (6 bases). The CDR3 runs to 13 residues. Per the germline V gene, CDR1 is MDHEN and CDR2 is SYDVKM. Trimming left V 6 bases short and J 2 bases short, with 10 bases between.

The chain carries TRBV5-4 and TRBJ1-1; TRBD1 might be the D (5 bases). The CDR3 loop spans 14 amino acids. The ends were cut back, 0 bases at V and 3 bases at J, with 9 bases in the middle. Germline-derived CDR1 and CDR2 are SGHNT and YYREEE (reference sequence). Here the CDR3 DNA reads TGTGCCAGCAGCTTGGACGGCAGGGACACTGAAGCTTTCTTT. It yields the protein CASSLDGRDTEAFF. Full variable domain (outside the CDR3, taken from reference TRBV5-4 and TRBJ1-1): ETGVTQSPTHLIKTRGQQVTLRCSSQSGHNTVSWYQQALGQGPQFIFQYYREEENGRGNFPPRFSGLQFPNYSSELNVNALELDDSALYLCASSLDGRDTEAFFGQGTRLTVV.

This sequence joins TRBV6-1 and TRBJ2-7; 12 bases fit TRBD2. The CDR3 is 17 residues long. With V trimmed by 4 bases and J by 3 bases, 10 bases remained unmatched. Germline V CDR1 and CDR2: MNHNS, SASEGT. The CDR3 spells CASSGLAGGPGGYEQYF. The CDR3 DNA follows: TGTGCCAGCAGTGGGCTAGCGGGAGGGCCGGGAGGCTACGAGCAGTACTTC.

This sequence joins TRBV10-3 and TRBJ2-3; 15 bases align to TRBD2. The V gene's germline CDR1 is ENHRY and CDR2 SYGVKD. Trimming removed 6 bases from V and 4 bases from J; junction bases left unmatched: 8. CDR3 size: 17 residues. CDR3 region: CAISGTSGRIYADTQYF. In DNA form, the CDR3 reads TGTGCCATCAGCGGGACTAGCGGGAGGATTTATGCAGATACGCAGTATTTT.

V usage is TRBV6-4 and J usage is TRBJ2-2; TRBD1 is a possible D gene (6 bases). The V gene lost 4 bases and the J gene lost 3 bases, with 12 bases spanning the gap. CDR1 and CDR2 (germline): MRHNA, SNTAGT. The CDR3 spans 15 residues. The CDR3 coding sequence is TGTGCCAGCAGTGCGGCGACAGGTGACACCGGGGAGCTGTTTTTT. Translated, it gives CASSAATGDTGELFF.

The V call is TRBV9, the J call TRBJ1-1, with D hard to call. Trimming left V 4 bases short and J 1 base short, with 14 bases between. Germline-derived CDR1 and CDR2 are SGDLS and YYNGEE. CDR3 length equals 15 residues. CDR3 region: CASSPPRAKNTEAFF. CDR3 DNA sequence: TGTGCCAGCAGCCCGCCGCGGGCAAAGAACACTGAAGCTTTCTTT.

The rearrangement links TRBV11-1 to TRBJ2-6; D is perhaps TRBD1 (6 bases). Trimming took off 8 bases at V and 1 base at J, with 18 bases between the two ends. Germline CDR1 reads SGHAT; CDR2 reads FQDESV (reference sequence). This CDR3 has 17 residues. The CDR3 here is CASPGGRMGSGANVLTF. DNA of the CDR3: TGTGCCAGCCCTGGGGGCAGAATGGGTTCTGGGGCCAACGTCCTGACTTTC. The full variable domain, its missing parts supplied by reference TRBV11-1 and TRBJ2-6, is EAEVAQSPRYKITEKSQAVAFWCDPISGHATLYWYRQILGQGPELLVQFQDESVVDDSQLPKDRFSAERLKGVDSTLKIQPAELGDSAMYLCASPGGRMGSGANVLTFGAGSRLTVL.

This clone was detected only a few times. The rearrangement uses TRBV5-1 and TRBJ1-2, with TRBD1 identical over 9 bases. Trimming at V came to 6 bases and at J to 2 bases, leaving 2 bases not matched to a gene. Per germline, CDR1 SGHRS and CDR2 YFSETQ. The CDR3 is 13 residues long. This CDR3 is CASTGQGNYGYTF. The CDR3 bases are TGCGCCAGCACGGGACAGGGAAACTATGGCTACACCTTC.

The chain recombines TRBV7-7 with TRBJ2-5; weak D call: TRBD1 (5 bases). Germline-derived CDR1 and CDR2 are SSHAT and FNYEAQ (reference sequence). The CDR3 has 14 amino acids. Trimming stripped 5 bases from V and 4 bases from J, with 14 bases between. In DNA, the CDR3 is TGTGCCAGCAGCCCGCAAGGGGAAGCAGAGACCCAGTACTTC. It translates to CASSPQGEAETQYF.

The rearrangement links TRBV29-1 to TRBJ2-3, with D possibly matching TRBD1 (5 bases). The CDR3 is 18 amino acids. Germline V lookup: CDR1 SQVTM, CDR2 ANQGSEA. V dropped 0 bases and J dropped 0 bases, with 19 bases sitting between them. CDR3 in amino acids: CSVEDRSGHQTSTDTQYF. The CDR3 nucleotides are TGCAGCGTTGAAGATCGGTCCGGACACCAAACTAGCACAGATACGCAGTATTTT.

The chain combines TRBV27 with TRBJ2-3, with D unclear. Trimming removed 6 bases at V and 0 bases at J, with 13 bases between. CDR1 and CDR2 from the germline V gene are MNHEY and SMNVEV (reference sequence). CDR3 length: 15 amino acids. The CDR3 DNA sequence: TGTGCCAGCAGAGTCCTCCGAGCTAGCACAGATACGCAGTATTTT. The encoded protein is CASRVLRASTDTQYF.

The rearrangement uses TRBV5-4 and TRBJ2-2, with 10 bases aligning to TRBD1. Germline CDR1 is SGHNT and CDR2 is YYREEE (reference sequence). Trimming removed 0 bases from V and 8 bases from J; junction bases left unmatched: 4. The length of the CDR3 is 15 residues. CDR3 bases: TGTGCCAGCAGCTTGGGACAGGGGGCTCCTGGGGAGCTGTTTTTT. This codes for CASSLGQGAPGELFF.

J is TRBJ2-3 and V is TRBV5-1, with 10 nucleotides matching TRBD2. The V gene's germline CDR1 is SGHRS and CDR2 YFSETQ. The CDR3 contains 16 residues. V shed 5 bases and J 5 bases; nucleotides not matched to a gene: 11. The CDR3 spells CASRQGTSVSGDTQYF. The CDR3 nucleotides read TGCGCCAGCAGACAAGGGACTAGCGTGTCGGGAGATACGCAGTATTTT.

The chain has TRBV4-1 and TRBJ2-5; no definite D call. Germline V gene sequence: CDR1 MGHRA, CDR2 YSYEKL. This CDR3 is built from 11 residues. V was shortened by 3 bases and J by 5 bases, with 4 bases between the two germline ends. The CDR3: CASSHSETQYF. The CDR3 DNA reads as TGCGCCAGCAGCCACTCGGAGACCCAGTACTTC.